This record concerns one TCR beta chain sequence. Its target is unknown. This CDR3 has 13 residues. Germline V gene lookup returns CDR1 SGHAT and CDR2 FQNNGV. The V end lost 5 bases, the J end lost 10 bases, and 16 bases lay between the germline ends. The data belong to a study of T cell repertoires in cytomegalovirus infection. For the study at large: Indications of both CMV infection and matching HLA type were provided by public TCR beta signatures.

Findings of the study overall: HLA-C-restricted CMV-specific TCR beta clonotypes prevailed in the ex vivo response. Based on cumulative public TCR beta family frequency, carriers of CMV plus the relevant HLA were identified.

TCRdb reanalysed the reads using MiXCR and keeps one entry per CDR3 protein. This table has roughly 760,000 distinct CDR3 sequences, 35% to 45% appearing once. This clonotype originated in a human donor in good health (CMV status not recorded). Some clones in this sample may be carry-over from other donors' samples. The J gene is TRBJ2-3, the V gene TRBV11-2, with D possibly matching TRBD2 (6 bases). The material sequenced was PBMCs. Written as DNA, the CDR3 is TGTGCCAGCAGCGAGACCCCGGAGCGGGCGCAGTATTTT. As protein: CASSETPERAQYF.